Given below is one T cell receptor beta chain in context. Its binding antigen is unknown. Base qualities are not at hand, and no much larger clone is one base apart. TCRbeta CDR3 regions were amplified from genomic DNA using the immunoSEQ Assay, a bias-controlled multiplex PCR. In the source study's methods: Nucleated cell counts per sample were estimated from amplification of reference gene primers within the assay. To quantify the absolute abundance of each unique TCRbeta CDR3 rearrangement, sequence reads were collapsed and filtered. For each sample, productive Simpson clonality was calculated as the square root of Simpson's diversity index over productive rearrangements. In its TCRdb copy, this immuneACCESS table keeps in-frame sequences only and misses some clones. Where compared with another copy, unresolved V genes explain less than half of these, and the others have no known cause. The V and J calls and clone size are taken from that table; D and trimming were inferred from the DNA. Within this sample are 340,000 or so clones, with around 87% of them counted one time only. 1% of the sample goes to the ten largest clones.

This record belongs to a study of blood T cell repertoires in COVID-19 (dated by TCRdb to 2018 to 2021). About the study as a whole: Samples covering the acute and convalescent phases of COVID-19 were provided by collaborators in the United States, Italy and Spain. A freely available public database, intended as a resource for researchers studying the immune response to SARS-CoV-2, is where the repertoires were released. The prospective study material was composed of cDNA or gDNA derived from T cells, B-cell-depleted T cells, or PBMCs. Samples were obtained from the ongoing ImmuneRACE study (first 160 participants) and from over a thousand subjects provided by 6 global collaborators. A de-identified subject ID, COVID-19 status, age in years and sex were almost always included in the sample metadata. Subjects who had been exposed to COVID-19, were actively infected with it, or had recovered from it provided the deeply sampled blood TCRbeta repertoires that made up the dataset. Where available, HLA class I and class II types were obtained from metadata supplied by the sample provider rather than from assay-based typing. Study-wide conclusions, independent of this receptor: The amount of clinical and demographic metadata varied by source and participant and was provided uncurated.

Collaborating institutions collected whole blood in K2EDTA tubes following their own protocols. Collaborator samples were shipped for TCRbeta analysis as frozen whole blood, isolated PBMCs, or DNA extracted from either sample type. The CDR3 spans 14 residues, from the cysteine through the phenylalanine. Only CDR3 DNA is held: 42 bases, read in frame from base 1. Trimming costs V 1 base and J 6 bases, and their ends lie 9 bases apart. CDR1 SGHAT and CDR2 FQNNGV were looked up in the germline V gene. Sequenced input: peripheral blood. The chain links TRBV11-2 with TRBJ2-2; the D gene is perhaps TRBD1, from 6 matching bases. The source is a man in his fifties with active or convalescent COVID-19. The CDR3 protein: CASSLGSGAGELFF. The nucleotide sequence reads as follows: TGTGCCAGCAGCTTAGGATCAGGGGCCGGGGAGCTGTTTTTT.